This entry concerns a single T cell receptor (beta chain). The antigen this receptor binds is unknown. Library prep was done by the immunoSEQ multiplex PCR assay. For the multiplex PCR, a mixture combining 60 forward primers for TCR Vbeta segments and 13 reverse primers for TCR Jbeta segments was used. The CDR3 region of rearranged TCR beta genes was amplified from genomic DNA by a multiplex PCR assay. On the Illumina HiSeq System, the amplified TCR beta libraries were sequenced as 87-base-pair reads. The paper's processing steps were these. A later analysis counted approximately 74 million unique TCR beta chains across the 550 to 700 repertoires, and 9.5 million to 11 million of these chains were shared by at least two donors. To remove PCR and sequencing errors, raw reads were error-corrected and collapsed into unique sequences using a nearest-neighbor algorithm that merged closely related sequences. V, D and J gene segments were assigned by aligning CDR3 sequences to IMGT reference sequences. For a sequence to be retained, a match of at least six nucleotides was required to both a V gene segment and a J gene segment. Rearrangements were classified as productive when the CDR3 lacked stop codons and remained in frame with V and J, and all other rearrangements were classified as non-productive. CDR3 was defined by IMGT convention, running from the second conserved V-encoded cysteine to the conserved J-encoded phenylalanine. The earlier analysis of 587 of the donors excluded sequences that lacked an unambiguous match to a single V gene segment. In an earlier analysis of approximately 590 of the donors, V segments were called functional above 56.7% productive rearrangements and were called segregating when the between-donor standard deviation exceeded 5%. A statistical classification framework was built for diagnosing cytomegalovirus status from the catalog of TCR beta chain sequences. A later analysis assigned V and J genes by comparing TCR nucleotide sequences with IMGT/GENE-DB human TR gene sequences. The TCRdist pipeline was used in a later analysis to assign CDR3 sequences and most-parsimonious VDJ recombination scenarios. In a later analysis, each TCR beta chain was defined by its CDR3 amino acid sequence together with its V-gene family, and reads lacking a unique V-gene family were excluded. To address suspected cross-contamination and a sequencing artifact, a later analysis removed a few hundred highly shared, low-generation-probability nucleotide sequences. For each public chain, a later analysis derived a clonal expansion index from normalized ranks of inferred template counts within each repertoire. In a later analysis, generation probabilities were computed using a VDJ recombination model fitted to out-of-frame rearrangements, and the results were checked against IGoR. In a later analysis, hypergeometric tests were used to score TCR-TCR, TCR-HLA and TCR-CMV co-occurrence, with a repertoire-size bias correction applied to TCR pairs. In a later analysis, false discovery rates were estimated by permuting HLA or CMV assignments 20 times. In a later analysis, co-occurring TCRs were grouped using DBSCAN, with TCRdist sequence similarity added in when clustering inside HLA-allele-positive subsets. Repertoires with fewer than 30,000 or more than 120,000 public chains were left out of co-occurrence clustering, as were about 5 repertoires with anomalous nucleotide sharing. What TCRdb holds here is the immuneACCESS table cut down to in-frame rearrangements. Part of the clones is not present; checked against another copy, under half of the missing clones reflect an unresolved V gene, and the others are unexplained. V and J calls and clone size are as listed in that table; D and trimming were resolved from the DNA. The table kept for this sample lists 140,000 to 150,000 clones. Clones ranked in the top ten supply 0.96% of the sample.

These data come from a study of cytomegalovirus exposure and HLA in healthy donors (dated by TCRdb to about 2017). General notes on the study: An earlier analysis of more than 550 of the donors reported 276 Gb of sequence data and 100 million to 120 million unique TCR beta sequences obtained from about 180 million T cells. All discovery cohort repertoires had been generated on a single sequencing platform. The T cell repertoires of around 730 subjects were profiled by immunosequencing and related to cytomegalovirus serostatus. In addition to the first cohort of 500 to 850 subjects, a separate validation cohort of under 150 different subjects was used. To predict cytomegalovirus infection status, the study combined high-throughput TCR immunosequencing, statistical association of individual TCRs with disease status, and machine learning. The genetic ancestry cluster associated with self-reported Caucasian donors included roughly four fifths of the roughly 380 genotyped donors. A later analysis re-examined previously published TCR beta repertoires from around 670 donors and added high-resolution HLA genotyping to investigate patterns of TCR occurrence. Among a few hundred genotyped donors of the cohort, an average of roughly 240,000 unique TCR beta nucleotide sequences were sequenced per donor, about a sixth of them non-productive. The study was designed to test whether signatures of past pathogen exposure could be identified by cataloging public T cell receptors. In the later analysis, no new phenotypic data were used to find candidate immune exposures; instead, reliance was placed on TCR beta sequences and their occurrence across donors. An early release that covered some 630 HLA-typed donors contained 250 to 350 gigabases of sequencing data and roughly 84 million unique TCR sequences. Donor age, sex, ethnicity and CMV serostatus were collected together with the repertoire data. In a later genetic analysis, genome-wide SNP genotypes for about three fifths of the roughly 670 donors were used, and that subset was treated as a discovery cohort. Typing coverage varied by locus: roughly 620-630 donors for A, B, C, DRB1 and DQB1; 522 for DQA1; about 570 for DPA1; under 490 for DPB1. Class I and class II HLA loci were covered by the typing at four-digit resolution. About 5 DR-DQ haplotypes were handled as single units for association and clustering, since linkage in the cohort was strong. In an earlier analysis of a few hundred of the donors, high-throughput TCR beta sequencing was used to judge whether each TCR beta V gene segment behaved as functional or pseudogenic.

What the authors observed across the whole study: A cluster of highly shared sequence variants was judged likely to be a technical artifact of the sequencing pipeline. In both the original and validation cohorts, the classifier was reported to diagnose cytomegalovirus status with high specificity and sensitivity. Some IMGT-functional V segments, including TRBV6-2 and TRBV6-3, could not be distinguished by the 87-base-pair reads and were therefore excluded. The cohort was sequenced for TCR beta chains only, and without alpha or paired-chain data the features that could be detected were limited. Linkage disequilibrium might explain the correlated functional status among segregating V segments, but an unknown experimental factor could not be excluded. In an earlier analysis of about 600 of the donors, most TCR beta V segments appeared in productive rearrangements about 87% or about 30% of the time, broadly matching IMGT annotations. Because counts were too low, roughly 18 rarely observed V segments, including chromosome 9 orphons, were left out of the earlier analysis of a few hundred of the donors. A later analysis associated approximately 17,000 TCR beta sequences with specific HLA alleles at a false discovery rate of 0.05. In vitro tests confirmed that a few of the cytomegalovirus-associated TCR beta chains recognize cytomegalovirus antigens. In a later genetic analysis, fewer N-insertions in productive TCRs were reported among donors in an Asian-associated ancestry cluster than the approximately 670-donor mean. HLA typing was unavailable for some donors at each locus, so association tests used only the typed subset. Immune exposure information for the cohort was limited to CMV serostatus. The authors suggested that the approach could potentially be extended to other disease states and immunological phenotypes. In a later analysis, HLA-associated TCR beta chains were found to be more clonally expanded and to have lower generation probabilities than equally common non-associated chains. According to a later analysis, parvovirus B19, influenza, CMV and Epstein-Barr virus appeared linked to several top co-occurrence clusters. When HLA alleles, especially DR and DQ, strongly co-occurred, TCR associations were difficult to assign to individual alleles. A further reported finding was that TCR beta sequences accurately predicted the HLA-A and HLA-B alleles for most subjects in the first cohort. A total of 164 TCR beta chains were listed by the study as associated with cytomegalovirus. An association between a missense DCLRE1C variant and V-gene and J-gene trimming of TCR beta chains was found in a later genetic analysis and replicated in an independent cohort. According to a later analysis, most CMV-associated TCR beta chains appeared to be HLA-restricted, and the HLA associations seemed to be driven largely by CMV exposure. Across donors, most TCR sequences were observed very rarely, whereas some public TCRs were present in many individuals. Presence/absence analyses assumed roughly uniform sequencing depth across donors, an assumption that may not hold. In a later analysis, the rate of TCR association differed among HLA loci, with DRB1 alleles having the most associated TCRs and HLA-C alleles having the fewest.

The cohort comprised 666 healthy bone marrow donors. At the time of sampling, all cohort members were nominally healthy, though unrecorded immune exposures were likely present. The donor tested CMV seronegative and was one of the 352 seronegative cohort members. Each donor provided a peripheral blood sample, and peripheral blood mononuclear cells were used for TCR beta sequencing. Genomic DNA was extracted from the blood cell samples with the Qiagen DNeasy Blood Extraction Kit. In the germline V gene, CDR1 corresponds to MGHRA and CDR2 to YSYEKL. The CDR3 contains 19 residues, cysteine and phenylalanine counted. The sequence is cut down to CDR3 DNA, 57 bases in frame from base 1. Trimming removed 4 bases from V and 5 bases from J; the gene matches leave 19 bases unexplained.

This sequence originates from a male donor in good health and CMV-seronegative. Sequencing was performed on PBMCs. The V gene is TRBV4-1 and the J gene is TRBJ1-2, with TRBD1 identical over 10 junction bases. The base sequence is TGCGCCAGCAGCCCCTACATGACCGGGACAGGGGACCTAATTTATGGCTACACCTTC. It translates as CASSPYMTGTGDLIYGYTF.